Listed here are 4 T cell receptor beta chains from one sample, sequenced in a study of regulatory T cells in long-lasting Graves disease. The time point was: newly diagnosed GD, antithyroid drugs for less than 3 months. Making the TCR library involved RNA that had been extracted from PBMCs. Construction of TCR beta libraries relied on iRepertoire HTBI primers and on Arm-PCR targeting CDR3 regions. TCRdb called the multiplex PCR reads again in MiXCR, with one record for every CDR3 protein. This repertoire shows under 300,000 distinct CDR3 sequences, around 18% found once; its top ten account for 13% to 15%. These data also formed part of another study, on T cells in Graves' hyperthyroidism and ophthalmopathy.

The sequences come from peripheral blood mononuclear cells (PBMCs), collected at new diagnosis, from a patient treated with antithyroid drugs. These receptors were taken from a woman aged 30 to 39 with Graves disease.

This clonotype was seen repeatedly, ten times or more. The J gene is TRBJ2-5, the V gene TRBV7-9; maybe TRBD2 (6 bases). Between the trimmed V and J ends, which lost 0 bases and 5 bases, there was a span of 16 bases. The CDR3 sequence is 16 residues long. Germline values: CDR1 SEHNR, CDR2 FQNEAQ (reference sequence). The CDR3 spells CASSLAPRGARETQYF. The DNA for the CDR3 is TGTGCCAGCAGCTTAGCCCCGCGGGGCGCACGGGAGACCCAGTACTTC. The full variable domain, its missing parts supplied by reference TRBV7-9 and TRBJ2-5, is DTGVSQNPRHKITKRGQNVTFRCDPISEHNRLYWYRQTLGQGPEFLTYFQNEAQLEKSRLLSDRFSAERPKGSFSTLEIQRTEQGDSAMYLCASSLAPRGARETQYFGPGTRLLVL.

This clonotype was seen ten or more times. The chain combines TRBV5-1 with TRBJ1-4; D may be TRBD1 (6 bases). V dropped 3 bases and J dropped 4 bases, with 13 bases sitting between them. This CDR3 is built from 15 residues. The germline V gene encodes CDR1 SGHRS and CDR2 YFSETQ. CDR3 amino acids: CASSSRTARNEKLFF. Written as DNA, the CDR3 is TGCGCCAGCAGCTCTAGGACAGCCCGTAATGAAAAACTGTTTTTT. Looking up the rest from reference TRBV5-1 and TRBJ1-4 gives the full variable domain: KAGVTQTPRYLIKTRGQQVTLSCSPISGHRSVSWYQQTPGQGLQFLFEYFSETQRNKGNFPGRFSGRQFSNSRSEMNVSTLELGDSALYLCASSSRTARNEKLFFGSGTQLSVL.

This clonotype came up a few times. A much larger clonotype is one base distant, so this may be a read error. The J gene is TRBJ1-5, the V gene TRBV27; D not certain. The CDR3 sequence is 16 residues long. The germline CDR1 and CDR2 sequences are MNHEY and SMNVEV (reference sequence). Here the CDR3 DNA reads TGTGCCAGCAATTTATTAGGGCCCCTGGGCAATCAGCCCCAGCATTTT. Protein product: CASNLLGPLGNQPQHF.

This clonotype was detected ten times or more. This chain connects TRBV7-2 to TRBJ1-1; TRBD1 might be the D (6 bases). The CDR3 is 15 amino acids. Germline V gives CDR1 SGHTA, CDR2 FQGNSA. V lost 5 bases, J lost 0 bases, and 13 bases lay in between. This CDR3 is CASSLVGALNTEAFF. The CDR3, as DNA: TGTGCCAGCAGCCTTGTGGGGGCTCTGAACACTGAAGCTTTCTTT.